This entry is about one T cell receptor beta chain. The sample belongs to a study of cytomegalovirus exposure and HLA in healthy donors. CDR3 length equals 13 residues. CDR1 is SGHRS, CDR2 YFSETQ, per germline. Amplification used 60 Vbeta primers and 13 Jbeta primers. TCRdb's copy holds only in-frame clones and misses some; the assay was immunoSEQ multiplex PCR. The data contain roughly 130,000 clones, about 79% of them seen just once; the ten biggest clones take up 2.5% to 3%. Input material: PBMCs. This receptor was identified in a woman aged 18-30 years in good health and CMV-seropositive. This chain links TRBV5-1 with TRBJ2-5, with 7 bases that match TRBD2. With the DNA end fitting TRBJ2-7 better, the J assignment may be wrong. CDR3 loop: CASSSGLAYEQYF. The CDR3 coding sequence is TGCGCCAGCAGCTCTGGACTAGCCTACGAGCAGTACTTC.